This TCR beta chain came from a study of beta chain features in type 1 diabetes. The CDR3 sequence is 11 residues long. Germline V gives CDR1 SGHTA, CDR2 FQGNSA. V lost 2 bases, J lost 5 bases, and 3 bases lay in between. All of the isolated RNA was reverse transcribed, so expressed TCRB transcripts were sequenced. Profiled with immunoSEQ multiplex PCR; TCRdb holds only in-frame clones, not every one. The table records 970,000 or so clones, roughly a sixth of them present only once. Comments on this clone: Other nucleotide sequences from this sample produce the same CDR3.

The sequence derives from a woman aged 18-30 years in good health. The chain recombines TRBV7-2 with TRBJ2-5; no clear D gene. The material sequenced was naive CD4+ T cells from blood. The CDR3 loop is CASSLIETQYF. DNA of the CDR3: TGTGCCAGCAGCTTAATCGAGACCCAGTACTTC.